The 25 T cell receptor beta chains in this list originate from one sample, sequenced in a study of human T cells and chemical hapten exposure. Stated time point: patch test 2, 6 weeks after DPC sensitization. Treatment here: therapeutic diphenylcyclopropenone sensitization with weekly scalp DPC. TCRdb re-called the RACE reads with MiXCR, one entry per CDR3 protein. Of about 350,000 distinct CDR3 sequences listed, around 6% are singletons. The material was whole blood, obtained in connection with sensitization to the hapten diphenylcyclopropenone (DPC). The receptors stem from a woman younger than 35 with alopecia areata. Some clones in this sample may be carry-over from other donors' samples.

This clonotype was detected many times. The chain carries TRBV20-1 and TRBJ1-6; 11 nucleotides agree with TRBD1. Germline CDR1 DFQATT, CDR2 SNEGSKA (reference sequence). V lost 3 bases to trimming and J lost 10 bases; unmatched junction nucleotides: 5. This CDR3 is built from 14 residues. CDR3 amino acids: CSARGTGGSSPLHF. The CDR3 DNA reads as TGCAGTGCTAGGGGGACAGGGGGTTCATCACCCCTCCACTTT.

This clonotype was seen at least ten times. The chain joins TRBV7-8 to TRBJ2-5; D is perhaps TRBD2 (6 bases). This CDR3 contains 16 residues. Looked up from germline, CDR1 is SGHVS and CDR2 is FQNEAQ. The V end lost 4 bases, the J end lost 4 bases, and 19 bases lay between the germline ends. In DNA, the CDR3 is TGTGCCAGCAGCTCAGGGACTTCATGGGGGGTAGAGACCCAGTACTTC. This encodes CASSSGTSWGVETQYF.

This clonotype has ten or more counts. The J gene is TRBJ1-1, the V gene TRBV12-3 or TRBV12-4; 8 bases agree with TRBD1. The CDR3 totals 17 residues. Losses at the gene ends were 6 bases for V and 0 bases for J; bases not matched to a gene: 12. The CDR3 coding sequence is TGTGCCAGCAGCAGACCCTTAAGGACAGGGTTGAACACTGAAGCTTTCTTT. It translates to CASSRPLRTGLNTEAFF.

This clonotype has a count of ten or more. The chain couples TRBV18 to TRBJ2-3; a possible D gene is TRBD2 (6 bases). Per germline, CDR1 KGHSH and CDR2 LQKENI. Trimming left V 5 bases short and J 4 bases short, with 10 bases between. This CDR3 comprises 13 residues. The CDR3 bases are TGTGCCAGCTCAATGGGAGGATCAGATACGCAGTATTTT. It translates to CASSMGGSDTQYF.

This clonotype was counted only a few times. The J gene is TRBJ1-1, the V gene TRBV10-3, with D maybe TRBD1 (6 bases). Trimming cost V 6 bases and J 8 bases, with 16 bases left between them. This CDR3 has 13 amino acids. CDR1 and CDR2 (germline): ENHRY, SYGVKD. The CDR3 coding sequence is TGTGCCATCAGCGGGACACACCGGAGGGAAGCTTTCTTT. Its translation is CAISGTHRREAFF.

This chain uses TRBV12-3 or TRBV12-4 with TRBJ1-6; D gene ambiguous. This CDR3 comprises 17 residues. V was pared by 2 bases and J by 6 bases, with 17 bases between. CDR3 loop: CASSLRSRLDFNSPLHF. CDR3 in DNA: TGTGCCAGCAGTTTAAGGTCACGGCTAGATTTTAATTCACCCCTCCACTTT.

With regard to this clonotype: The junction does not match germline at one end; this may be a read error. This chain connects TRBV6-5 to TRBJ1-1; D unresolved. CDR3 length equals 14 residues. Germline CDR1 and CDR2: MNHEY and SVGAGI. The chain's CDR3 is CARSYATANTEAFF. In DNA, the CDR3 is TGTGCCAGAAGTTACGCGACTGCGAATACTGAAGCTTTCTTT.

Ten or more counts support this clonotype. The chain combines TRBV29-1 with TRBJ2-7; D is perhaps TRBD1 (8 bases). Germline V gene lookup returns CDR1 SQVTM and CDR2 ANQGSEA. The V and J ends lost 4 bases and 3 bases respectively, with 19 bases between them. The CDR3 is 15 residues long. The CDR3 is CSVAGGQGSIYEQYF. The CDR3 region has the DNA TGCAGCGTTGCGGGAGGACAGGGAAGTATCTACGAGCAGTACTTC.

This clonotype has a count of ten or more. This chain connects TRBV7-9 to TRBJ1-5, with a weak D call TRBD1 (5 bases). The germline V gene encodes CDR1 SEHNR and CDR2 FQNEAQ (reference sequence). Trimming removed 1 base at V and 6 bases at J, with 13 bases between. The CDR3 runs to 15 residues. The CDR3 region is CASSLGDRVGQPQHF. The CDR3 DNA follows: TGTGCCAGCAGCTTAGGGGACCGGGTTGGTCAGCCCCAGCATTTT.

This clonotype has only a few counts. The V call is TRBV12-3 or TRBV12-4, the J call TRBJ1-2; 7 bases are a match to TRBD1. With V trimmed by 5 bases and J by 8 bases, 8 bases remained unmatched. The CDR3 has 13 residues. The CDR3 DNA reads TGTGCCAGCAGTCCTACAGGGGCGGGAGGCTACACCTTC. It yields the protein CASSPTGAGGYTF.

This clonotype has at least ten counts. The rearrangement links TRBV27 to TRBJ2-1; no definite D call. The CDR3 sequence is 15 residues long. Germline assignment: CDR1 MNHEY and CDR2 SMNVEV (reference sequence). V was shortened by 2 bases and J by 4 bases, with 12 bases between the two germline ends. The CDR3 sequence is CASSLVRVVYNEQFF. The CDR3 DNA follows: TGTGCCAGCAGTTTAGTCAGAGTCGTATACAATGAGCAGTTCTTC.

The genes are TRBV5-6 and TRBJ2-7; TRBD1 aligns across 7 bases. The CDR3 is 15 residues long. Germline trimming cut 4 bases from V and 3 bases from J; bases unmatched to any gene: 10. Germline loops: CDR1 SGHDT, CDR2 YYEEEE. The CDR3 loop reads CASSPQGHFNYEQYF. CDR3 DNA: TGTGCCAGCAGCCCACAGGGGCATTTTAACTACGAGCAGTACTTC.

In this sample, this clonotype turned up a few times. V and J are TRBV12-3 or TRBV12-4 and TRBJ2-2, with unresolved D. The CDR3 is made up of 15 amino acids. Trimming removed 3 bases at V and 4 bases at J, with 12 bases between. CDR3 nucleotide sequence: TGTGCCAGCAGTTTCTGGCCTCGTACCACCGGGGAGCTGTTTTTT. It is translated as CASSFWPRTTGELFF.

This clonotype was counted ten times or more. This chain connects TRBV29-1 to TRBJ2-7, with 8 nucleotides matching TRBD1. J lost 3 bases, V lost 6 bases, and 16 bases had no gene match. The CDR3 has 16 residues. Germline CDR1 is SQVTM and CDR2 is ANQGSEA. CDR3 sequence: CSVTVQGDRTVYEQYF. The CDR3 bases are TGCAGCGTGACCGTACAGGGGGATCGTACGGTCTACGAGCAGTACTTC.

This chain links TRBV28 with TRBJ1-4; D unresolved. The CDR3 is 11 amino acids. Per germline, CDR1 MDHEN and CDR2 SYDVKM. Trimming shortened V by 5 bases and J by 7 bases, and 5 bases separated the two germline ends. The CDR3 sequence: CASSTLEKLFF. The CDR3 region has the DNA TGTGCCAGCAGTACTCTTGAAAAACTGTTTTTT.

This sequence joins TRBV20-1 and TRBJ2-3; perhaps TRBD2 as D (5 bases). CDR1 is DFQATT, CDR2 SNEGSKA, per germline (reference sequence). This CDR3 contains 13 residues. Trimming removed 6 bases from V and 0 bases from J, with 10 bases in between. The CDR3 DNA reads as TGCAGTGCCAGGACTTACAGCACAGATACGCAGTATTTT. Its translation: CSARTYSTDTQYF.

This clonotype was seen ten or more times. The chain is built from TRBV6-2 or TRBV6-3 and TRBJ2-3, with a possible D match to TRBD1 (5 bases). There are 14 residues in the CDR3. V was clipped by 2 bases and J by 6 bases, with 12 bases between them. CDR1 and CDR2 (germline): MNHEY, SVGEGT. CDR3 amino acids: CASSYTAGSDTQYF. Here the CDR3 DNA reads TGTGCCAGCAGTTACACAGCAGGGTCGGATACGCAGTATTTT.

This clonotype was detected ten times or more. This rearrangement joins TRBV2 to TRBJ1-2; D may be TRBD1 (6 bases). Germline V lookup: CDR1 SNHLY, CDR2 FYNNEI. The V end was cut by 4 bases, the J end by 4 bases, with 16 bases between. The CDR3 loop spans 15 amino acids. CDR3 protein: CASSVRGQQGYGYTF. The DNA of the CDR3 is TGTGCCAGCAGTGTCCGAGGACAGCAGGGCTATGGCTACACCTTC.

This clonotype has ten or more counts. The chain links TRBV27 to TRBJ1-1; TRBD1 aligns across 8 bases. The germline gives CDR1 MNHEY, CDR2 SMNVEV (reference sequence). J was trimmed by 8 bases and V by 0 bases; bases with no gene match: 8. The CDR3 spans 15 residues. CDR3 sequence reads: CASSLSRRNRGEAFF. The CDR3 DNA reads TGTGCCAGCAGTTTATCCAGGAGAAACAGGGGGGAAGCTTTCTTT.

The V gene is TRBV12-3 or TRBV12-4, the J gene TRBJ2-3, with 7 bases that match TRBD1. The junction had 8 bases not matched to a gene; V was cut back by 6 bases and J by 2 bases. This CDR3 has 15 residues. This chain's CDR3 is CASSRDRYATDTQYF. In DNA, the CDR3 is TGTGCCAGCAGCCGGGACAGATACGCCACAGATACGCAGTATTTT.

This clonotype has ten or more counts. The genes are TRBV7-2 and TRBJ1-5, with TRBD1 identical over 8 bases. CDR1 is SGHTA, CDR2 FQGNSA, per germline. The J segment lost 7 bases and the V segment lost 5 bases, leaving 4 bases of the junction unmatched. CDR3 length: 13 residues. CDR3 nucleotides: TGTGCCAGCAGCATCGGACAGGGCCAGCCCCAGCATTTT. It is translated as CASSIGQGQPQHF.

This clonotype was detected ten times or more. The chain uses TRBV5-6 and TRBJ1-1, with D maybe TRBD1 (6 bases). This CDR3 region has 16 residues. From germline, CDR1 is SGHDT and CDR2 YYEEEE. V dropped 3 bases and J dropped 5 bases, with 20 bases sitting between them. The CDR3 spells CASSSLNGGARTEAFF. The CDR3 nucleotides read TGTGCCAGCAGCTCCCTCAACGGGGGGGCACGGACTGAAGCTTTCTTT.

Many counts were recorded for this clonotype. The genes are TRBV6-5 and TRBJ1-5; D gene uncertain. Germline V CDR1 and CDR2: MNHEY, SVGAGI. The V and J ends lost 0 bases and 7 bases respectively, with 7 bases between them. The CDR3 consists of 13 residues. In DNA, the CDR3 is TGTGCCAGCAGTTACTCGGATGGCCAGCCCCAGCATTTT. Protein: CASSYSDGQPQHF.

In its sample, this clonotype was seen a few times. This rearrangement joins TRBV7-2 to TRBJ2-3; D is unclear. CDR1 is SGHTA, CDR2 FQGNSA, per germline. The CDR3 extends over 16 amino acids. V gave up 2 bases and J gave up 0 bases, with 12 bases separating them. CDR3 nucleotides: TGTGCCAGCAGCTTATATGTGGGATCTAGCACAGATACGCAGTATTTT. As protein: CASSLYVGSSTDTQYF.

As for this clonotype: Possible read error: a much larger clone is one base away. The J gene is TRBJ1-2, the V gene TRBV20-1; D is ambiguous. The germline V gene has CDR1 DFQATT and CDR2 SNEGSKA (reference sequence). CDR3 length: 15 amino acids. V was trimmed by 5 bases and J by 2 bases, leaving 18 bases between them. CDR3 in DNA: TGCAGTGCTCCTCTTCGGGCAGGAAAAAACTATGGCTACACCTTC. Residues: CSAPLRAGKNYGYTF.